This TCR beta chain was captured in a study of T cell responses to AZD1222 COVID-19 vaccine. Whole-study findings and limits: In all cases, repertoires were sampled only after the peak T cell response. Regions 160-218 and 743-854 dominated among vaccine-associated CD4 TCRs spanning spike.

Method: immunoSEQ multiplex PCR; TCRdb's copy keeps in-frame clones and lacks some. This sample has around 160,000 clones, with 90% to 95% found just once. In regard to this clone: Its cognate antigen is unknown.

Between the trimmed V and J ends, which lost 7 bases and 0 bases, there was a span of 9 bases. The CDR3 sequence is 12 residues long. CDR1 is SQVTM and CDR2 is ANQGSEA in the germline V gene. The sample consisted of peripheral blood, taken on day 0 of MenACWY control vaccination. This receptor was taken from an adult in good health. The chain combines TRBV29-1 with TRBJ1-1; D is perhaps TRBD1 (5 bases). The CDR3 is CSGWGLNTEAFF. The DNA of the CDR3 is TGCAGCGGTTGGGGGTTGAACACTGAAGCTTTCTTT.